The clone carrying this T cell receptor (beta chain) has more than one count but fewer than ten. The antigen is undetermined. This record comes from a study of CD4+ T cells in melanoma. Findings of the study overall: A reported correlation linked neoantigen-specific CD4+ T cells to CD8+, macrophage and B cell function.

This table comes from immunoSEQ multiplex PCR, and its TCRdb copy is limited to in-frame clones, with some not included. This sample yields 10,000 to 13,000 clones, of which less than 75% are seen a single time; approximately 9% belongs to the top ten. Germline V gives CDR1 SNHLY, CDR2 FYNNEI. Trimming took off 8 bases at V and 4 bases at J, with 17 bases between the two ends. The CDR3 runs to 14 residues. V and J are TRBV2 and TRBJ1-2; the D is unclear. The sequenced material came from cells from a culture (not recorded whether cultured in vitro). This TCR was sampled from a human donor with melanoma. The DNA for the CDR3 is TGTGCCAGCCAAATAAATCAGAGAACCTATGGCTACACCTTC. This gives the protein CASQINQRTYGYTF.